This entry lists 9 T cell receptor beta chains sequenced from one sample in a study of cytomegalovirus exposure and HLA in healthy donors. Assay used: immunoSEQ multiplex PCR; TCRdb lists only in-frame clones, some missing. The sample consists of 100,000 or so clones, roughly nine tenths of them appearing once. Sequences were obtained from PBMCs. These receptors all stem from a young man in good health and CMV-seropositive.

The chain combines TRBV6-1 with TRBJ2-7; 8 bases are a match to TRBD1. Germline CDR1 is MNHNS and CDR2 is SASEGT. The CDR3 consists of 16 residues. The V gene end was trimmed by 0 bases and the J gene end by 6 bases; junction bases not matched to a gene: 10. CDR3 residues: CASSEAVGRGRSEQYF. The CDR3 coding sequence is TGTGCCAGCAGTGAAGCGGTGGGCAGGGGGCGAAGCGAGCAGTACTTC.

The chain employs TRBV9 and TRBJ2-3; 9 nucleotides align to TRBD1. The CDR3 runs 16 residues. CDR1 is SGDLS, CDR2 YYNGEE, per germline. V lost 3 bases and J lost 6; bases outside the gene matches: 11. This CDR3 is CASSAFGTGFSDTQYF. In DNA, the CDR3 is TGTGCCAGCAGCGCCTTCGGGACAGGGTTTTCGGATACGCAGTATTTT.

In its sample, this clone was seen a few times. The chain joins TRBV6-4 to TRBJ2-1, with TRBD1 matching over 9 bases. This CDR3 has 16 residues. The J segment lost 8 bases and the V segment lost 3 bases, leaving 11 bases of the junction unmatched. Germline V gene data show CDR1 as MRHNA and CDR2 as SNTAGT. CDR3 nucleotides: TGTGCCAGCAGTGATCATACCGGGACAGGGTTCGATGAGCAGTTCTTC. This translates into CASSDHTGTGFDEQFF.

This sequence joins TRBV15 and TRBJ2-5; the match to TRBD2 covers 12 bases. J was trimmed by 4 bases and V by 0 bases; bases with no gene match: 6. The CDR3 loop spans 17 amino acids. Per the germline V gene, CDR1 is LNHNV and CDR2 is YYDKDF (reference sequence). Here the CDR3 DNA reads TGTGCCACCAGCAGAGAACGTCTAGCGGGGGGGCCAGAGACCCAGTACTTC. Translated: CATSRERLAGGPETQYF.

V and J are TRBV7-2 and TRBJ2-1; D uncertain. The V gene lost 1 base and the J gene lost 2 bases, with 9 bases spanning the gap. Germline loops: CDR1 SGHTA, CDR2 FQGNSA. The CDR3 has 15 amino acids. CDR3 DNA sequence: TGTGCCAGCAGCTTAGACAGTCAACCCTACAATGAGCAGTTCTTC. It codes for CASSLDSQPYNEQFF.

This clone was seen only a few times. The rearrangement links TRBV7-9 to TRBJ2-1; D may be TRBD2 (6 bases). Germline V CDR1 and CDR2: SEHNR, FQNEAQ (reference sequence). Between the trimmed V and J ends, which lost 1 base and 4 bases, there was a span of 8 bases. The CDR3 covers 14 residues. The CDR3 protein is CASSLGSGYNEQFF. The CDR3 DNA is TGTGCCAGCAGCTTAGGTAGCGGATACAATGAGCAGTTCTTC. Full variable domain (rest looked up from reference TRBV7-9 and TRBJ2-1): DTGVSQNPRHKITKRGQNVTFRCDPISEHNRLYWYRQTLGQGPEFLTYFQNEAQLEKSRLLSDRFSAERPKGSFSTLEIQRTEQGDSAMYLCASSLGSGYNEQFFGPGTRLTVL.

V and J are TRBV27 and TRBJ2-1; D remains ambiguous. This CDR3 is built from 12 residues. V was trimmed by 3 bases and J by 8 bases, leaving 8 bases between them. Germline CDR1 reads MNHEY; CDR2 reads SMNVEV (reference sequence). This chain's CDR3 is CASSFIGYEQFF. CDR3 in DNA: TGTGCCAGCAGTTTTATCGGGTATGAGCAGTTCTTC.

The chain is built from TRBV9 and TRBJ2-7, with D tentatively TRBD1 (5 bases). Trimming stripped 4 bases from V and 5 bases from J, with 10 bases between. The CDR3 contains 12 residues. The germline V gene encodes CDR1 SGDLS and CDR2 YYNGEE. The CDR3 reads CASSSTGNEQYF. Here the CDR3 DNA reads TGTGCCAGCAGCAGTACAGGAAACGAGCAGTACTTC.

The CDR3 DNA sequence: TGTGCCAGCAGCCATAGCGGGAGGGCCTTGGAGACCCAGTACTTC. This encodes CASSHSGRALETQYF. This sequence joins TRBV11-3 and TRBJ2-5; TRBD2 agrees at 11 bases. Germline CDR1 and CDR2: SGHNT and YENEEA. The CDR3 runs 15 residues. The junction had 7 bases not matched to a gene; V was cut back by 5 bases and J by 5 bases.